The 12 T cell receptor beta chains below all came from one sample that was sequenced in a study of shared clonotypes between healthy human individuals. Some clones are missing from TCRdb's copy, which holds only in-frame ones; the method was immunoSEQ multiplex PCR. The sample records roughly 2.4 million clones, approximately 96% being singletons. Sequenced: naive CD4+ T cells sorted from blood. Subset given: CD45RA+ positively selected. These receptors came from a man aged 18 to 30 in good health.

This chain links TRBV18 with TRBJ2-4; D is unclear. Germline values: CDR1 KGHSH, CDR2 LQKENI. V lost 4 bases, J lost 5 bases, and 6 bases lay in between. This CDR3 comprises 12 residues. The CDR3 DNA reads as TGTGCCAGCTCACGGGATCAAAACATTCAGTACTTC. This translates into CASSRDQNIQYF.

V gene TRBV5-1 combines with J gene TRBJ2-1; tentatively, D is TRBD1 (6 bases). Germline assignment: CDR1 SGHRS and CDR2 YFSETQ. V lost 0 bases, J lost 0 bases, and 7 bases lay in between. CDR3 length: 15 residues. For the CDR3, the DNA is TGCGCCAGCAGCTTGGTCAGGGGCTCCTACAATGAGCAGTTCTTC. Its protein is CASSLVRGSYNEQFF. Filled out from reference TRBV5-1 and TRBJ2-1, the complete variable domain reads KAGVTQTPRYLIKTRGQQVTLSCSPISGHRSVSWYQQTPGQGLQFLFEYFSETQRNKGNFPGRFSGRQFSNSRSEMNVSTLELGDSALYLCASSLVRGSYNEQFFGPGTRLTVL.

This chain connects TRBV7-2 to TRBJ2-1; D gene unclear. Looked up from germline, CDR1 is SGHTA and CDR2 is FQGNSA. Trimming took 4 bases from V and 7 from J, leaving 8 bases between them. The CDR3 is 12 residues long. The CDR3 DNA follows: TGTGCCAGCAGCTGGATTATAAATGAGCAGTTCTTC. Its translation: CASSWIINEQFF.

J is TRBJ2-3 and V is TRBV5-1; 11 bases agree with TRBD2. V lost 2 bases to trimming and J lost 2 bases; unmatched junction nucleotides: 4. The CDR3 runs to 16 residues. Germline V gene sequence: CDR1 SGHRS, CDR2 YFSETQ. The CDR3 region has the DNA TGCGCCAGCAGCTTACAGACTAGCGGGGTCACAGATACGCAGTATTTT. Encoded protein: CASSLQTSGVTDTQYF. The whole variable domain, filled in from reference TRBV5-1 and TRBJ2-3, reads KAGVTQTPRYLIKTRGQQVTLSCSPISGHRSVSWYQQTPGQGLQFLFEYFSETQRNKGNFPGRFSGRQFSNSRSEMNVSTLELGDSALYLCASSLQTSGVTDTQYFGPGTRLTVL.

The CDR3 DNA sequence: TGTGCCAGCGGCCGGGACAGGGGTCGCACCGGGGAGCTGTTTTTT. Its protein is CASGRDRGRTGELFF. The chain carries TRBV27 and TRBJ2-2; 10 bases match TRBD1. The germline gives CDR1 MNHEY, CDR2 SMNVEV (reference sequence). The CDR3 spans 15 residues. V dropped 8 bases and J dropped 4; count of bases not matched to a gene: 7.

This chain connects TRBV7-2 to TRBJ1-2; D call uncertain. Germline assignment: CDR1 SGHTA and CDR2 FQGNSA. The CDR3 spans 14 residues. Trimming stripped 1 base from V and 4 bases from J, with 10 bases between. CDR3 nucleotide sequence: TGTGCCAGCAGCTTAGGGGAAATGATCTATGGCTACACCTTC. Translated: CASSLGEMIYGYTF.

The V gene is TRBV9, the J gene TRBJ2-7, with D unresolved. The germline V gene encodes CDR1 SGDLS and CDR2 YYNGEE. The ends were cut back, 4 bases at V and 5 bases at J, with 13 bases in the middle. This CDR3 spans 13 amino acids. The CDR3 reads CASSLTFTHEQYF. CDR3 coding DNA: TGTGCCAGCAGCTTGACTTTTACCCACGAGCAGTACTTC.

This sequence joins TRBV29-1 and TRBJ1-1; 7 nucleotides align to TRBD1. This CDR3 is 13 amino acids long. Germline CDR1 reads SQVTM; CDR2 reads ANQGSEA. Trimming cost V 6 bases and J 1 base; bases outside gene matches: 5. CDR3 protein: CSVKGQTNTEAFF. In nucleotides, the CDR3 is TGCAGCGTCAAGGGACAGACGAACACTGAAGCTTTCTTT.

The genes are TRBV7-2 and TRBJ2-3; D remains ambiguous. Germline CDR1 and CDR2: SGHTA and FQGNSA. The CDR3 runs to 16 residues. Deletions cut 4 bases from V and 1 base from J, with 15 bases between. The CDR3 DNA sequence: TGTGCCAGCAGCTACCCCCCGGGCAGAGGCACAGATACGCAGTATTTT. It yields the protein CASSYPPGRGTDTQYF.

This chain uses TRBV5-1 with TRBJ1-1; D is unresolved. CDR1 is SGHRS, CDR2 YFSETQ, per germline. Trimming shortened V by 4 bases and J by 1 base, and 14 bases separated the two germline ends. This CDR3 has 15 residues. The CDR3 DNA reads as TGCGCCAGCAGCCACGCGGACCGGAGGAACACTGAAGCTTTCTTT. This encodes CASSHADRRNTEAFF. Variable domain in full (rest from reference TRBV5-1 and TRBJ1-1): KAGVTQTPRYLIKTRGQQVTLSCSPISGHRSVSWYQQTPGQGLQFLFEYFSETQRNKGNFPGRFSGRQFSNSRSEMNVSTLELGDSALYLCASSHADRRNTEAFFGQGTRLTVV.

This clone was counted once. The chain recombines TRBV19 with TRBJ1-2, with TRBD1 matching over 10 bases. V was clipped by 2 bases and J by 2 bases; unmatched bases: 8. The germline gives CDR1 LNHDA, CDR2 SQIVND (reference sequence). CDR3 length: 17 amino acids. The CDR3 is CASSIRGQGVANYGYTF. The CDR3 coding sequence is TGTGCCAGTAGTATAAGAGGACAGGGGGTTGCAAACTATGGCTACACCTTC.

The rearrangement joins TRBV5-1 to TRBJ1-4; D is ambiguous. With 0 bases removed from V and 0 bases from J, the gap between germline ends came to 9 bases. Germline assignment: CDR1 SGHRS and CDR2 YFSETQ. CDR3 length equals 16 residues. The CDR3 sequence: CASSLGPVATNEKLFF. CDR3 nucleotide sequence: TGCGCCAGCAGCTTGGGTCCAGTTGCAACTAATGAAAAACTGTTTTTT.